What follows describes a single T cell receptor beta chain. The table came from immunoSEQ multiplex PCR; TCRdb's copy has only in-frame clones and leaves some out. The sample has some 150,000 clones; 95% to 96% are singletons. The sample belongs to a study of control samples from healthy donors and cancer patients. V lost 3 bases and J 0 bases, leaving 15 bases between the germline ends. Germline V CDR1 and CDR2: GTSNPN, SVGIG (reference sequence). The CDR3 sequence is 16 residues long. The sample consisted of blood. The receptor was isolated from a young woman in good health. This chain joins TRBV30 and TRBJ2-1; maybe TRBD1 (5 bases). Here the CDR3 DNA reads TGTGCCTGGAGGGTAAATCCCAGGGCCTCCTACAATGAGCAGTTCTTC. It codes for CAWRVNPRASYNEQFF.